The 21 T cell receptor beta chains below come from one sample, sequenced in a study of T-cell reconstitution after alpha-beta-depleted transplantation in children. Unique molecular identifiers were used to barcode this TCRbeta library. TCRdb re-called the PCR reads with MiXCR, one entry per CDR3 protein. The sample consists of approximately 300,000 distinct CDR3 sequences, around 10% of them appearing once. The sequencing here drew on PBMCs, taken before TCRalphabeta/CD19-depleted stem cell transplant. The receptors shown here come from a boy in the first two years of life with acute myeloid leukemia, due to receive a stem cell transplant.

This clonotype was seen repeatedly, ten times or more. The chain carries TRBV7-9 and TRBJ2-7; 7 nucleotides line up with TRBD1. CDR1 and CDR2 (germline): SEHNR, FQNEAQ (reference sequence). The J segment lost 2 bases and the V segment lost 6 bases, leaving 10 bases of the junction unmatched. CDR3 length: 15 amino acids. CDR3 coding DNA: TGTGCCAGCAGGCCAGCGGAGACAGGGACCTACGAGCAGTACTTC. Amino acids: CASRPAETGTYEQYF.

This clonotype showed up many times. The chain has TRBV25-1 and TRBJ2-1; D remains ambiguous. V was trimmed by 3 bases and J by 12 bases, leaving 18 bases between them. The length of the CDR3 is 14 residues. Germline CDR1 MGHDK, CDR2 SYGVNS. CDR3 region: CASSESHAHPGQFF. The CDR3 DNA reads TGTGCCAGCAGTGAGTCTCACGCCCACCCCGGGCAGTTCTTC.

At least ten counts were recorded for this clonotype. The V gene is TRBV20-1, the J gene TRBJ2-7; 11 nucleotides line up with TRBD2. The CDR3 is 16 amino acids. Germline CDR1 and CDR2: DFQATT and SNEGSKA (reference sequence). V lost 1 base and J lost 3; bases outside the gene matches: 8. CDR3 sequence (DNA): TGCAGTGCTAGAGGGCTAGCGGGAGGTCCTTACTACGAGCAGTACTTC. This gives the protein CSARGLAGGPYYEQYF.

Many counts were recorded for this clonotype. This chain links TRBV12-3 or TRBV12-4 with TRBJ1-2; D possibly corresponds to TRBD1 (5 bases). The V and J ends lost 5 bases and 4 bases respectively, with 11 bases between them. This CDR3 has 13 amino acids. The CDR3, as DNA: TGTGCCAGCAGTCCGGGGACCGTCTATGGCTACACCTTC. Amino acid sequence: CASSPGTVYGYTF.

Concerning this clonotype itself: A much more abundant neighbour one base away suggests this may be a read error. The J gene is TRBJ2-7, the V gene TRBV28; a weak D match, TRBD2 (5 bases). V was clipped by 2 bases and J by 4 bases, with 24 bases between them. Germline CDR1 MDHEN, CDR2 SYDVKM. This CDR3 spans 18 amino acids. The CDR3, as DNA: TGTGCCAGCAGTTTACCCCTTTGGCTTAGCGTGCACCCTTACGAGCAGTACTTC. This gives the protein CASSLPLWLSVHPYEQYF.

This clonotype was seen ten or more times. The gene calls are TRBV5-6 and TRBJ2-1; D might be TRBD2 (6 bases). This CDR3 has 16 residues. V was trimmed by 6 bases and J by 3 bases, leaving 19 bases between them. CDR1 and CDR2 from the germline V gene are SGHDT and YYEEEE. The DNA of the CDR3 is TGTGCCAGCACCAAAAGGGTGATGACTAGCTACAATGAGCAGTTCTTC. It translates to CASTKRVMTSYNEQFF.

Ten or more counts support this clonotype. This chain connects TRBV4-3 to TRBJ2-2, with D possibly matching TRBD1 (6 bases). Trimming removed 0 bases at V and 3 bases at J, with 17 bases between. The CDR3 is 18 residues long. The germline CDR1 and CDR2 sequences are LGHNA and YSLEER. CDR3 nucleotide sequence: TGCGCCAGCAGCCAAGATCGGAGCCAGGGGCTATACACCGGGGAGCTGTTTTTT. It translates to CASSQDRSQGLYTGELFF.

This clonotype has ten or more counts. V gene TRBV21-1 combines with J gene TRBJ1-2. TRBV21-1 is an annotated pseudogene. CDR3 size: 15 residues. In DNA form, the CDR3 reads TGTGCCAGCAGCAAATTTCCAGGGAGGAACTATGGCTACACCTTC. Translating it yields CASSKFPGRNYGYTF.

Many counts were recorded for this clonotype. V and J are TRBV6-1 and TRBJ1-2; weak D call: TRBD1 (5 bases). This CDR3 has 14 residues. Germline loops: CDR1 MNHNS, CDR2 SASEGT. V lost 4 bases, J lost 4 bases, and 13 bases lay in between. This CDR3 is CASSATVGLYGYTF. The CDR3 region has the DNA TGTGCCAGCAGTGCGACAGTAGGGCTCTATGGCTACACCTTC.

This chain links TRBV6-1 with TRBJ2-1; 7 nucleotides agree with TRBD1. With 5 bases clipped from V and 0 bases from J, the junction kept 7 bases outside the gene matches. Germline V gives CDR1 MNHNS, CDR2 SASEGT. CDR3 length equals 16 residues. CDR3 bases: TGTGCCAGCAGTCAGGACAGGCCCTCCTCCTACAATGAGCAGTTCTTC. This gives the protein CASSQDRPSSYNEQFF.

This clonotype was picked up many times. The CDR3 sequence is CATLQLYTGELFF. Here the CDR3 DNA reads TGTGCCACCTTGCAGTTGTACACCGGGGAGCTGTTTTTT. This rearrangement joins TRBV12-3 or TRBV12-4 to TRBJ2-2; D uncertain. V shed 10 bases and J shed 3 bases, with 12 bases lying between them. CDR3 length equals 13 residues.

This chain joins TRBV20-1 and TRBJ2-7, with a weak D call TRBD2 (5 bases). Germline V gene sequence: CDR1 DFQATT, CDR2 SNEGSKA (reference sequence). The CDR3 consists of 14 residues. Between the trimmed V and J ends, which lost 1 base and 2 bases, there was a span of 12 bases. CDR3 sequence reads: CSARGGLAAYEQYF. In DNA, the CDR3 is TGCAGTGCTAGAGGTGGCCTAGCTGCCTACGAGCAGTACTTC.

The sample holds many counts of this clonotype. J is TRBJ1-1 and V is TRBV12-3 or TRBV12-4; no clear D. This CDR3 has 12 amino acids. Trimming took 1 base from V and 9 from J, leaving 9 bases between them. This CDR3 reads CASSLGPSKAFF. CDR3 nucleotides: TGTGCCAGCAGTTTAGGGCCATCGAAAGCTTTCTTT.

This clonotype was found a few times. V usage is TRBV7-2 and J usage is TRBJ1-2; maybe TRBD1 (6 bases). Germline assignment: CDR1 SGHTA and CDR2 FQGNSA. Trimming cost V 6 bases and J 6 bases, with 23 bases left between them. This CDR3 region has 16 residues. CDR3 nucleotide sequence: TGTGCCAGCAGTCTTCTGGGGACAAACCGGCCCGATGGCTACACCTTC. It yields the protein CASSLLGTNRPDGYTF.

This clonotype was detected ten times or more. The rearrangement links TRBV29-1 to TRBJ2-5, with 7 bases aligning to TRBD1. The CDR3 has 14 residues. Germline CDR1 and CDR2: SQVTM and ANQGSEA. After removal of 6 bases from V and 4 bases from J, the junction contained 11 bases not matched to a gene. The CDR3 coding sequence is TGCAGCGTCTACTCCCAGGGGGTTGGAGAGACCCAGTACTTC. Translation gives CSVYSQGVGETQYF.

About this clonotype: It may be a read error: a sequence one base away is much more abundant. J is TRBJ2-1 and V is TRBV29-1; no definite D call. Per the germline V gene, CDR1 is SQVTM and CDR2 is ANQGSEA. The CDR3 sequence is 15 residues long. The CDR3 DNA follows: TGCATCGTTGAACCCCTAGTATTGGGGTACAATGACCAGTTCTTC. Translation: CIVEPLVLGYNDQFF.

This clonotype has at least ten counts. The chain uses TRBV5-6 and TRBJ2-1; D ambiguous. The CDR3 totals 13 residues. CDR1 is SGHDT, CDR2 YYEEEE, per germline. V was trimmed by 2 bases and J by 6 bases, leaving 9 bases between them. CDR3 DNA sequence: TGTGCCAGCAGCTTCGGCAGATCCAATGAGCAGTTCTTC. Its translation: CASSFGRSNEQFF.

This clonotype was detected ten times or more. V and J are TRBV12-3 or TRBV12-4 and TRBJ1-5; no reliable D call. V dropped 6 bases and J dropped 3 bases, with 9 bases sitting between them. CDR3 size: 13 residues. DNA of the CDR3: TGTGCCAGCAGGATCAGCCTCAATCAGCCCCAGCATTTT. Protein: CASRISLNQPQHF.

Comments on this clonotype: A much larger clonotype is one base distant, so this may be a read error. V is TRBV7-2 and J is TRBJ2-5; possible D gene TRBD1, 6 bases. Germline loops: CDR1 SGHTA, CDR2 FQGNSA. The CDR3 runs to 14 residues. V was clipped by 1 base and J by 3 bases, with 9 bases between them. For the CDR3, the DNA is TGTGCCAGCAGCTTAGACAGGGCAAAAGAGACCCAGTACTTC. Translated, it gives CASSLDRAKETQYF.

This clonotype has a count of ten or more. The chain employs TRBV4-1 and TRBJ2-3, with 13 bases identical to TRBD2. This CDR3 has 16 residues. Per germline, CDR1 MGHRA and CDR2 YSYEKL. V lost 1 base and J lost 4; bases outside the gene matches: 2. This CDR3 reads CASSQGLAGGADTQYF. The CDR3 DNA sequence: TGCGCCAGCAGCCAAGGACTAGCGGGAGGCGCAGATACGCAGTATTTT.

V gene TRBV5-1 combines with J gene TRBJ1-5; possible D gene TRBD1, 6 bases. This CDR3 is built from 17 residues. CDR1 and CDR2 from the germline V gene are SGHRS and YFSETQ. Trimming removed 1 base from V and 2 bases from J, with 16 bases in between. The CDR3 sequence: CASSLLPATGGNQPQHF. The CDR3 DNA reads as TGCGCCAGCAGCTTGCTACCGGCGACAGGCGGCAATCAGCCCCAGCATTTT.